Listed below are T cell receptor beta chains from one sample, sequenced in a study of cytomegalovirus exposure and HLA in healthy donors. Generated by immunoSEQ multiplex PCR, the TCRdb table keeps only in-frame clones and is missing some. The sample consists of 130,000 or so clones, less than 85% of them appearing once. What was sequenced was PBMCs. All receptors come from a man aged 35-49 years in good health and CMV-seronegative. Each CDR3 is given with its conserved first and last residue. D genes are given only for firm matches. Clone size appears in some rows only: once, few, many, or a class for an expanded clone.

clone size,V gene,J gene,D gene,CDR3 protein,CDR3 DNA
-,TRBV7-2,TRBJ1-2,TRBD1,CASSYTGGAGYGYTF,TGTGCCAGCAGCTACACAGGGGGGGCTGGGTATGGCTACACCTTC
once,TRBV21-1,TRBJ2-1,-,CASPRDSSALSSYNEQFF,TGTGCCAGCCCCCGGGACAGCAGTGCGTTAAGCTCCTACAATGAGCAGTTCTTC
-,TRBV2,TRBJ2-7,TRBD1,CASRRSETGGSYEQYF,TGTGCCAGCAGGAGGTCGGAGACAGGGGGTTCCTACGAGCAGTACTTC
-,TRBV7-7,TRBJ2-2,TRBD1,CASSPGQGAIGELFF,TGTGCTAGCAGCCCAGGACAGGGGGCTATCGGGGAGCTGTTTTTT
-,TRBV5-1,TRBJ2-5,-,CASSPDSTQYF,TGCGCCAGCAGCCCCGACTCGACCCAGTACTTC
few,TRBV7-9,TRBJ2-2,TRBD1,CASSLEQGAGELFF,TGTGCCAGCAGCTTAGAACAGGGGGCCGGGGAGCTGTTTTTT
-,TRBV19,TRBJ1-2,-,CASSSPTGFFYGYTF,TGTGCCAGTAGTAGCCCGACAGGATTCTTCTATGGCTACACCTTC
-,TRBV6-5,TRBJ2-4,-,CASATSNRALSIQYF,TGTGCCAGCGCTACTTCCAACAGGGCCCTGAGTATTCAGTACTTC
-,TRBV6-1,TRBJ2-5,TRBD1,CASSDSLQGLETQYF,TGTGCCAGCAGTGATTCGTTACAGGGGTTGGAGACCCAGTACTTC
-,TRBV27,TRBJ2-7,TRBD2,CASSSGGAYEQYF,TGTGCCAGCAGTTCGGGGGGTGCCTACGAGCAGTACTTC
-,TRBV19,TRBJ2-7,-,CASGQGYEQYF,TGTGCCTCCGGGCAGGGCTACGAGCAGTACTTC
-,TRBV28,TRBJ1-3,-,CASSPPQDYSGNTIYF,TGTGCCAGCAGTCCCCCACAGGACTACTCTGGAAACACCATATATTTT
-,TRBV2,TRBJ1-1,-,CASSGGGRDAEAFF,TGTGCCAGCAGTGGGGGGGGGCGGGACGCTGAAGCTTTCTTT
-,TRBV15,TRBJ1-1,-,CATSRLGQNTEAFF,TGTGCCACCAGCAGACTGGGACAGAACACTGAAGCTTTCTTT
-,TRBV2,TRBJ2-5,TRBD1,CASSPSTGTYRYF,TGTGCCAGCAGCCCCTCGACAGGGACCTACCGGTACTTC
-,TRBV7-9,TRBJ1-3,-,CSSSIRQHTIYF,TGTTCCAGCAGCATCCGACAGCACACCATATATTTT
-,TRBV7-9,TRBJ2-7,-,CASSLGFARTYEQYF,TGTGCCAGCAGCTTAGGATTTGCCAGAACCTACGAGCAGTACTTC
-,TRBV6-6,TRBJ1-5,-,CASSYPTDSNQPQHF,TGTGCCAGCAGTTACCCGACAGACAGCAATCAGCCCCAGCATTTT
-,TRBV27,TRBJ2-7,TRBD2,CASSLSPPGGGYEQYF,TGTGCCAGCAGTTTATCCCCCCCGGGAGGGGGCTACGAGCAGTACTTC
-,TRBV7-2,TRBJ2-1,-,CASSFPRDSHQEYNEQFF,TGTGCCAGCAGCTTTCCCCGGGACTCCCACCAAGAGTACAATGAGCAGTTCTTC
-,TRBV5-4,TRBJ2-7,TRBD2,CASSLVGGGLAGVYEQYF,TGTGCCAGCAGCTTGGTGGGGGGGGGACTAGCGGGAGTCTACGAGCAGTACTTC
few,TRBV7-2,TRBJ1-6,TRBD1,CASSSIGQGNSPLHF,TGTGCCAGCAGCTCAATCGGACAGGGGAATTCACCCCTCCACTTT
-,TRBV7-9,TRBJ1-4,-,CASSTARGGSNEKLFF,TGTGCCAGCAGCACCGCCCGGGGGGGGTCTAATGAAAAACTGTTTTTT
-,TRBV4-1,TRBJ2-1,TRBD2,CASSQELAGGYNEQFF,TGCGCCAGCAGCCAAGAACTAGCGGGAGGATACAATGAGCAGTTCTTC
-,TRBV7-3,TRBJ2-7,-,CASSPPTNQYEQYF,TGTGCCAGCAGCCCTCCCACTAACCAATACGAGCAGTACTTC
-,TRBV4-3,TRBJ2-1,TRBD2,CASSQEVGGLAEQFF,TGCGCCAGCAGCCAAGAAGTGGGAGGGCTAGCTGAGCAGTTCTTC
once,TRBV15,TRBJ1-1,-,CATSRPKLSGGNTEAFF,TGTGCCACCAGCCGACCCAAATTGAGCGGGGGGAACACTGAAGCTTTCTTT
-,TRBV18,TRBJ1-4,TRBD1,CAGSEGTGDEKLFF,TGTGCCGGCTCAGAGGGGACAGGGGATGAAAAACTGTTTTTT
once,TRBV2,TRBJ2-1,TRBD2,CASKQVFGTSGVENEQFF,TGTGCCAGCAAGCAAGTTTTCGGGACTAGCGGGGTTGAAAATGAGCAGTTCTTC
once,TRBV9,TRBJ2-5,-,CASSVGGAGWETQYF,TGTGCCAGCAGCGTTGGCGGGGCCGGATGGGAGACCCAGTACTTC
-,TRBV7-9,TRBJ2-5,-,CASSLAGVGETQYF,TGTGCCAGCAGCTTAGCAGGGGTAGGAGAGACCCAGTACTTC
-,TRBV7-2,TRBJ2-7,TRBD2,CASSETSGGPYEQYF,TGTGCCAGCAGCGAGACTAGCGGGGGCCCCTACGAGCAGTACTTC
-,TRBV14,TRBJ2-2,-,CASSLGLGFNTGELFF,TGTGCCAGCAGCCTCGGACTGGGTTTTAACACCGGGGAGCTGTTTTTT
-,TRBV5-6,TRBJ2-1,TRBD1,CASSLLGQLYNEQFF,TGTGCCAGCAGCTTGCTGGGACAGTTATACAATGAGCAGTTCTTC
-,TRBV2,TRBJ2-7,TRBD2,CASTGGDTTYEQYF,TGTGCCAGCACCGGGGGGGACACAACCTACGAGCAGTACTTC
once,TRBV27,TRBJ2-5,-,CASKGFETQYF,TGTGCCAGCAAGGGGTTTGAGACCCAGTACTTC
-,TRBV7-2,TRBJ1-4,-,CASRLSVTVNEKLFF,TGTGCCAGCAGGCTCTCTGTGACAGTTAATGAAAAACTGTTTTTT
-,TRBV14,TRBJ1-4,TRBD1,CARRGRLSEKLFF,TGTGCCAGGAGGGGGCGTCTTAGCGAAAAACTGTTTTTT
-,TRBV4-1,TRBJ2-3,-,CASSHPTVTDTQYF,TGCGCCAGCAGCCATCCGACAGTCACAGATACGCAGTATTTT
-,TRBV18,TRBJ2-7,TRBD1,CASSKQGDRYEQYF,TGTGCCAGCTCAAAGCAGGGGGATCGGTACGAGCAGTACTTC
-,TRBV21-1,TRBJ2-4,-,CASSKARSGRVYDCVAKNIQYF,-
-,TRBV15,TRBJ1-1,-,CATSRVKGAEAFF,TGTGCCACCAGCAGAGTTAAGGGGGCTGAAGCTTTCTTT
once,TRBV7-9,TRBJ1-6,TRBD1,CASSLRDSFNSPLHF,TGTGCCAGCAGCCTCCGGGACAGCTTTAATTCACCCCTCCACTTT
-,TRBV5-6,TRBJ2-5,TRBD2,CASSAGTTRSSTQYF,TGTGCCAGCAGCGCGGGGACTACCAGATCCTCAACCCAGTACTTC
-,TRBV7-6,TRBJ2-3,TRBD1,CASSNEWDSTQYF,TGTGCCAGCAGCAACGAGTGGGACAGTACGCAGTATTTT
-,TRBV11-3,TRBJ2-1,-,CASSLESSGHVYNEQFF,TGTGCCAGCAGCTTAGAATCAAGTGGACACGTCTACAATGAGCAGTTCTTC
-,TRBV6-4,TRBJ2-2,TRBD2,CASSGGRHGGELFF,TGTGCCAGCAGTGGCGGGAGGCACGGCGGGGAGCTGTTTTTT
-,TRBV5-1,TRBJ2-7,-,CASSLVAGSYEQYF,TGCGCCAGCAGCTTGGTTGCGGGGAGCTACGAGCAGTACTTC
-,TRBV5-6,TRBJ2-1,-,CASSLVHGALNNEQFF,TGTGCCAGCAGCTTGGTACATGGGGCGCTCAACAATGAGCAGTTCTTC
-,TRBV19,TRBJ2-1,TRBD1,CASSSRDRLYNEQFF,TGTGCCAGTAGTAGCCGGGACAGATTATACAATGAGCAGTTCTTC
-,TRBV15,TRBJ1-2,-,CATSRDGEGHGYTF,TGTGCCACCAGCAGAGACGGGGAGGGGCACGGCTACACCTTC
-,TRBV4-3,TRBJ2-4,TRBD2,CASSHSGEGSVNIQYF,TGCGCCAGCAGCCATAGCGGGGAGGGGTCAGTAAACATTCAGTACTTC